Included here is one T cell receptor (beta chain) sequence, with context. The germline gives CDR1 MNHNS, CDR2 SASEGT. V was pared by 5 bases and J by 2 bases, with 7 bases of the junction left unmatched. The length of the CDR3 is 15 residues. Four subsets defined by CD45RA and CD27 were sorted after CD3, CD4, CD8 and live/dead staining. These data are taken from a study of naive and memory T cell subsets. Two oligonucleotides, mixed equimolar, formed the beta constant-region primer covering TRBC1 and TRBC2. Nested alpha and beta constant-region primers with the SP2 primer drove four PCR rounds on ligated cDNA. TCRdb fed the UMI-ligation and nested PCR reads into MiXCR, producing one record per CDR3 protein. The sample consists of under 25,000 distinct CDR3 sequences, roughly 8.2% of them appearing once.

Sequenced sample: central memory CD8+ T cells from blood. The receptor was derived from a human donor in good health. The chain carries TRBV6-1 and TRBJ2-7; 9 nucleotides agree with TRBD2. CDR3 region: CASSHKTSGPYEQYF. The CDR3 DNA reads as TGTGCCAGCAGTCACAAGACTAGCGGCCCCTACGAGCAGTACTTC.